Each of the 11 T cell receptor beta chains below was sequenced from the same sample in a study of cytomegalovirus exposure and HLA in healthy donors. This table comes from immunoSEQ multiplex PCR, and its TCRdb copy is limited to in-frame clones, with some not included. The table has approximately 120,000 clones, roughly 95% seen once. Sample: PBMCs. Source of these receptors: a man between 18 and 35 years old in good health and CMV-seronegative.

Only one count was recorded for this clone. This chain joins TRBV9 and TRBJ2-1, with TRBD2 identical over 7 bases. Germline values: CDR1 SGDLS, CDR2 YYNGEE. Trimming took 3 bases from V and 7 from J; bases not matched to a gene: 10. This CDR3 region has 15 residues. CDR3 region: CASSAPEGRGNEQFF. In nucleotides, the CDR3 is TGTGCCAGCAGCGCACCGGAGGGGAGGGGTAATGAGCAGTTCTTC.

The CDR3 sequence is CSVEGLAGVGSYEQYF. In DNA, the CDR3 is TGCAGCGTTGAGGGACTAGCGGGAGTGGGCTCCTACGAGCAGTACTTC. The chain employs TRBV29-1 and TRBJ2-7, with TRBD2 matching 14 bases. CDR1 is SQVTM, CDR2 ANQGSEA, per germline. CDR3 length equals 16 residues. Trimming at V came to 3 bases and at J to 0 bases, leaving 4 bases not matched to a gene.

The DNA of the CDR3 is TGTGCCTGGAGTGTAGGGGCTAGCGGTACTCAAGAGACCCAGTACTTC. Translated, it gives CAWSVGASGTQETQYF. The gene calls are TRBV30 and TRBJ2-5; TRBD2 matches at 7 bases. Germline lookup yields CDR1 GTSNPN and CDR2 SVGIG (reference sequence). The CDR3 contains 16 residues. With V trimmed by 0 bases and J by 2 bases, 9 bases remained unmatched.

The chain has TRBV6-1 and TRBJ2-1; TRBD2 aligns across 14 bases. The CDR3 consists of 16 residues. Losses at the gene ends were 4 bases for V and 4 bases for J; bases not matched to a gene: 3. The germline V gene has CDR1 MNHNS and CDR2 SASEGT. The CDR3 sequence: CASSGRLAGGYNEQFF. The CDR3 DNA is TGTGCCAGCAGTGGCCGACTAGCGGGAGGGTACAATGAGCAGTTCTTC.

This rearrangement joins TRBV27 to TRBJ2-3; 9 bases are a match to TRBD1. The CDR3 consists of 16 residues. Unmatched junction bases numbered 7, after V lost 5 bases and J lost 1 base. Germline V gene data show CDR1 as MNHEY and CDR2 as SMNVEV (reference sequence). The CDR3 nucleotides read TGTGCCAGCAGTAAATACACAGGGGGCGGCACAGATACGCAGTATTTT. Translating gives CASSKYTGGGTDTQYF.

The J gene is TRBJ1-1, the V gene TRBV5-1; maybe TRBD1 (5 bases). The ends were cut back, 0 bases at V and 5 bases at J, with 17 bases in the middle. Germline CDR1 SGHRS, CDR2 YFSETQ. The CDR3 loop spans 16 amino acids. The CDR3 DNA reads TGCGCCAGCAGCTTGGTTATAGCCAGGGCAGGAACTGAAGCTTTCTTT. This sequence encodes CASSLVIARAGTEAFF.

V is TRBV23-1 and J is TRBJ2-2; a possible D gene is TRBD1 (6 bases). TRBV23-1 is sorted into the ORF group, with uncertain function. The CDR3 extends over 17 amino acids. Trimming removed 0 bases from V and 0 bases from J, with 11 bases in between. The CDR3 is CASSQSRTDTNTGELFF. DNA for the CDR3: TGCGCCAGCAGTCAATCCCGGACAGATACGAACACCGGGGAGCTGTTTTTT.

This clone was counted a single time. The V gene is TRBV7-9, the J gene TRBJ2-7; 7 nucleotides align to TRBD2. The CDR3 has 17 amino acids. V was pared by 2 bases and J by 5 bases, with 15 bases of the junction left unmatched. Germline V gene lookup returns CDR1 SEHNR and CDR2 FQNEAQ (reference sequence). The CDR3, as DNA: TGTGCCAGCAGCTTACCATCCCTAGGACTAGTTTCCCACGAGCAGTACTTC. Protein product: CASSLPSLGLVSHEQYF.

This clone was recorded only once. The rearrangement uses TRBV4-1 and TRBJ1-2; 7 positions match TRBD1. After removal of 3 bases from V and 4 bases from J, the junction contained 8 bases not matched to a gene. Germline loops: CDR1 MGHRA, CDR2 YSYEKL. There are 15 residues in the CDR3. CDR3 in DNA: TGCGCCAGCAGCCACCCCCTAGGGACAGTCTATGGCTACACCTTC. It encodes CASSHPLGTVYGYTF.

This clone was seen a single time. The gene calls are TRBV15 and TRBJ2-5; D perhaps matches TRBD1 (6 bases). Germline loops: CDR1 LNHNV, CDR2 YYDKDF (reference sequence). The ends were cut back, 2 bases at V and 4 bases at J, with 17 bases in the middle. The CDR3 runs 16 residues. CDR3 nucleotide sequence: TGTGCCACCAGCAGAACAGGGACGGCTGATGGAGAGACCCAGTACTTC. This codes for CATSRTGTADGETQYF. The full variable domain, with the rest looked up from reference TRBV15 and TRBJ2-5, is DAMVIQNPRYQVTQFGKPVTLSCSQTLNHNVMYWYQQKSSQAPKLLFHYYDKDFNNEADTPDNFQSRRPNTSFCFLDIRSPGLGDTAMYLCATSRTGTADGETQYFGPGTRLLVL.

The chain carries TRBV28 and TRBJ2-7; 8 positions agree with TRBD2. The CDR3 runs 15 residues. The V gene end was trimmed by 2 bases and the J gene end by 6 bases; junction bases not matched to a gene: 9. CDR1 MDHEN and CDR2 SYDVKM come from the germline V gene. CDR3 protein: CASSLPSGTRGEQYF. The CDR3 bases are TGTGCCAGCAGTTTACCCTCCGGGACTAGGGGCGAGCAGTACTTC.